Below, 18 T cell receptor beta chains from the same sample are listed, as sequenced in a study of T cells in Graves' hyperthyroidism and ophthalmopathy. From RNA transcripts, TCR beta CDR3 regions were amplified. HTBI primers were used for first-round RT-PCR of the TCR CDR3. TCRdb used MiXCR to reprocess the multiplex PCR reads, holding one entry per CDR3 protein. In the table there are roughly 290,000 distinct CDR3 sequences, about an eighth of which are singletons. Sequencing used blood. The source of these receptors is a woman under 40 with Graves' hyperthyroidism that later progressed to Graves' ophthalmopathy.

In its sample, this clonotype was seen many times. The V gene is TRBV20-1, the J gene TRBJ2-1, with 10 bases lining up with TRBD2. Germline-derived CDR1 and CDR2 are DFQATT and SNEGSKA (reference sequence). This CDR3 contains 14 residues. V shed 3 bases and J 6 bases; nucleotides not matched to a gene: 5. The CDR3: CSASGTSEINEQFF. The CDR3 nucleotides read TGCAGTGCTAGCGGGACTAGCGAGATCAATGAGCAGTTCTTC.

This clonotype was detected many times. The chain links TRBV28 to TRBJ2-2; TRBD2 matches at 9 bases. With V trimmed by 5 bases and J by 4 bases, 5 bases remained unmatched. The CDR3 totals 15 residues. The germline V gene encodes CDR1 MDHEN and CDR2 SYDVKM. For the CDR3, the DNA is TGTGCCAGCAGTCCGGGACTAGCCGTCACCGGGGAGCTGTTTTTT. Translation: CASSPGLAVTGELFF.

The V and J genes are TRBV5-1 and TRBJ2-7; 10 nucleotides align to TRBD1. Losses at the gene ends were 4 bases for V and 3 bases for J; bases not matched to a gene: 7. The CDR3 has 15 residues. CDR1 SGHRS and CDR2 YFSETQ come from the germline V gene. For the CDR3, the DNA is TGCGCCAGCAGCATAGGGACAGGGGAGGGCTACGAGCAGTACTTC. It translates to CASSIGTGEGYEQYF.

The rearrangement uses TRBV4-3 and TRBJ2-7; perhaps D is TRBD1 or TRBD2 (5 bases each). Germline CDR1 and CDR2: LGHNA and YSLEER. CDR3 size: 14 residues. V lost 0 bases and J lost 2, with 8 bases in between. CDR3 coding DNA: TGCGCCAGCAGCCAAGATTTGGGGGCCTACGAGCAGTACTTC. Its protein is CASSQDLGAYEQYF.

The genes are TRBV4-2 and TRBJ2-7, with 14 nucleotides matching TRBD2. This CDR3 contains 19 residues. Germline loops: CDR1 LGHNA, CDR2 YNFKEQ. Trimming took 4 bases from V and 2 from J; bases not matched to a gene: 13. In nucleotides, the CDR3 is TGTGCCAGCAGCCCCTATACCGGGACTAGCGGGAGTTTTGCCTACGAGCAGTACTTC. Its translation: CASSPYTGTSGSFAYEQYF.

This clonotype has ten or more counts. V is TRBV20-1 and J is TRBJ1-2, with D hard to call. V lost 4 bases and J lost 2, with 8 bases in between. The V gene's germline CDR1 is DFQATT and CDR2 SNEGSKA (reference sequence). The CDR3 sequence is 12 residues long. CDR3 loop: CSANEANYGYTF. CDR3 nucleotide sequence: TGCAGTGCTAACGAGGCGAACTATGGCTACACCTTC.

This clonotype was recorded at least ten times. The J gene is TRBJ2-1, the V gene TRBV4-3, with TRBD1 matching over 7 bases. The CDR3 length is 14 residues. Germline-derived CDR1 and CDR2 are LGHNA and YSLEER. The trim removed 3 bases at V and 9 bases at J, leaving 8 bases unmatched. The CDR3 sequence is CASSQAGGVSEQFF. The CDR3 bases are TGCGCCAGCAGCCAGGCAGGGGGAGTTAGTGAGCAGTTCTTC.

This clonotype was recorded at least ten times. The chain carries TRBV12-3 or TRBV12-4 and TRBJ2-5, with D maybe TRBD1 (5 bases). The CDR3 totals 15 residues. Trimming pared 1 base from V and 7 bases from J, leaving 16 bases between. CDR3: CASSLVGVSMGTQYF. In nucleotides, the CDR3 is TGTGCCAGCAGTTTAGTAGGGGTATCGATGGGGACCCAGTACTTC.

Points on this clonotype: A much larger clone sits a single nucleotide away, making a read error possible. The chain couples TRBV7-2 to TRBJ1-3; D call uncertain. There are 13 residues in the CDR3. CDR1 is SGHTA and CDR2 is FQGNSA in the germline V gene. Here the CDR3 reads CASSSSSGSTIYF. CDR3 coding DNA: TGTGCCAGCAGCTCTTCGTCCGGAAGCACCATATATTTT.

In this sample, this clonotype turned up many times. This chain joins TRBV20-1 and TRBJ2-1; a possible D gene is TRBD2 (5 bases). CDR1 DFQATT and CDR2 SNEGSKA come from the germline V gene (reference sequence). Trimming removed 5 bases from V and 5 bases from J, with 10 bases in between. CDR3 length: 12 amino acids. The CDR3 is CSAYGLHNEQFF. Here the CDR3 DNA reads TGCAGTGCTTACGGACTTCACAATGAGCAGTTCTTC.

This clonotype was picked up many times. The junction departs from the called germline gene at one end, perhaps through a read error. This chain uses TRBV2 with TRBJ1-2; 7 bases align to TRBD1. The CDR3 covers 16 residues. Looked up from germline, CDR1 is SNHLY and CDR2 is FYNNEI. In DNA form, the CDR3 reads TGTGCCAGCAGGGAAGGTAGAGGGGGCGCCGGCTATGGCTACACCTTC. Translating it yields CASREGRGGAGYGYTF.

This clonotype showed up many times. The V call is TRBV7-8, the J call TRBJ2-1, with 9 bases matching TRBD2. Per germline, CDR1 SGHVS and CDR2 FQNEAQ. V was pared by 5 bases and J by 0 bases, with 14 bases of the junction left unmatched. CDR3 length: 19 amino acids. The CDR3 here is CASSPPGPGLALSYNEQFF. The CDR3 bases are TGTGCCAGCAGCCCGCCCGGCCCGGGACTAGCCCTCTCCTACAATGAGCAGTTCTTC.

This clonotype was found many times. The chain combines TRBV6-2 or TRBV6-3 with TRBJ1-1, with a weak D call TRBD1 (6 bases). The V and J ends lost 0 bases and 0 bases respectively, with 8 bases between them. There are 15 residues in the CDR3. CDR1 and CDR2 from the germline V gene are MNHEY and SVGEGT. CDR3 in amino acids: CASSYSGQMNTEAFF. The CDR3 region has the DNA TGTGCCAGCAGTTACTCGGGACAAATGAACACTGAAGCTTTCTTT.

This clonotype was observed many times. V gene TRBV7-6 combines with J gene TRBJ2-5; no firm D call. CDR1 is SGHVS and CDR2 is FNYEAQ in the germline V gene. V lost 6 bases to trimming and J lost 4 bases, with 9 bases between them. The CDR3 consists of 12 residues. DNA for the CDR3: TGTGCCAGCAGTCCTCATTCAGAGACCCAGTACTTC. Translating it yields CASSPHSETQYF.

This clonotype has only a few counts. The chain recombines TRBV19 with TRBJ2-1; D is possibly TRBD2 (5 bases). V shed 6 bases and J shed 8 bases, with 14 bases lying between them. The CDR3 runs 13 residues. Germline CDR1 is LNHDA and CDR2 is SQIVND (reference sequence). Here the CDR3 reads CASRRGRGDEQFF. The CDR3 DNA reads as TGTGCCAGTAGACGTGGCCGGGGAGATGAGCAGTTCTTC.

The sample holds many counts of this clonotype. J is TRBJ2-7 and V is TRBV27; maybe TRBD1 (5 bases). The CDR3 totals 14 residues. Germline-derived CDR1 and CDR2 are MNHEY and SMNVEV (reference sequence). Deletions cut 6 bases from V and 3 bases from J, with 15 bases between. As DNA, the CDR3 is TGTGCCAGCAGCCCGATCCGACAGATCTACGAGCAGTACTTC. Amino acids: CASSPIRQIYEQYF.

This clonotype was recorded many times. J is TRBJ2-5 and V is TRBV28; 13 positions match TRBD2. V lost 6 bases and J lost 4; bases outside the gene matches: 2. In germline, CDR1 is MDHEN, CDR2 SYDVKM. There are 14 residues in the CDR3. The CDR3 here is CASRLAGGAETQYF. As DNA, the CDR3 is TGTGCCAGCAGACTAGCGGGGGGGGCAGAGACCCAGTACTTC.

This clonotype was seen at least ten times. J is TRBJ2-7 and V is TRBV6-2 or TRBV6-3; 10 bases are shared with TRBD2. The CDR3 covers 17 residues. Germline CDR1 MNHEY, CDR2 SVGEGT. Losses at the gene ends were 0 bases for V and 1 base for J; bases not matched to a gene: 6. CDR3 sequence reads: CASSYSSGRATSYEQYF. The CDR3 DNA follows: TGTGCCAGCAGTTACTCCAGCGGGAGGGCCACGTCCTACGAGCAGTACTTC.